The TCR beta chain described here comes from a study of blood T cells in healthy people across ages (dated by TCRdb to about 2015). Looking at the study overall: In model experiments, template switching captured about one uniquely barcoded TCR beta cDNA molecule for every two T cells. Age-related changes in TCR beta repertoire diversity were measured in the study by deep sequencing normalized with unique cDNA molecular identifiers. The donors were divided into four age groups: young (average around 16 years), middle-aged (about 41), aged (approximately 62) and long-lived (roughly 82). To avoid experimental bias, donors of different ages were distributed randomly across sequencing lanes. Using the same blood draw, the study looked at two additional independent replicas of 1 million unique cDNA reads for two donors, one aged 18 to 30 and the other aged 80 or older. Overall study results and their limits: The long-lived group showed more naive CD4+ T cells, fewer expanded clones and increased TCR diversity than the aged group, suggesting age selection. Observed TCR beta diversity correlated strongly with the percentage of naive T cells measured by flow cytometry. As age increased, observed TCR beta diversity per million T cells dropped in a roughly linear way, and a significant reduction was already evident by age 40. Bulk unsorted PBMC profiling prevented conclusive comparison of naive and antigen-experienced compartments. Total diversity estimates from one million sequenced T cells were considered lower bounds and underestimates. Donor CMV infection status was unknown, potentially confounding age-related changes in expanded clonotypes.

This clonotype was observed a handful of times. Its cognate antigen has yet to be identified. No base-level quality is on record; no much larger clone is a single base apart. The donors were 40 or so Caucasian individuals from Russia, aged roughly 6 to 100 years, who were systemically healthy. Roughly 11 milliliters of peripheral blood were drawn from each donor into EDTA-treated Vacutainer tubes. Ficoll-Paque density-gradient centrifugation was used to isolate PBMCs, with at least 6.5 million per sample. Total RNA, at least 6 micrograms per sample, was extracted from PBMCs with Trizol reagent. For every donor, an aliquot of PBMCs went through flow cytometry to measure the percentages of naive CD45RAhigh/CD27high T cells. Preparation of the library involved 5' RACE. Instrument on record: Illumina HiSeq 2500. A second PCR of about 6 to 11 cycles was performed with a sample-barcoded 5' primer and a J-beta primer mix. A template-switch 5' adaptor carrying 12 random nucleotides introduced a unique molecular identifier onto each TCR beta cDNA molecule. At least 2.5 million CDR3-containing paired-end reads were obtained from each sample. First-strand cDNA synthesis was performed from all RNA using the Mint cDNA synthesis kit, with priming by a TRBC-specific oligonucleotide. Following uracil-DNA glycosylase treatment, all cDNA underwent a first 18-cycle PCR with the universal primers M1SS and BC2_uni_R. In the source study's methods: Normalization of each sample was performed by random selection of 1 million high-quality reads, each carrying a distinct molecular identifier. Reads with shared molecular identifiers were discarded instead of being binned into consensus sequences. MiTCR, run with a Q25 quality threshold and the strictest error-elimination algorithm, handled CDR3 identification, clonotype clustering and error correction. A nonparametric unseen species model using Euler transformation provided a lower-bound estimate of total TCR beta diversity. Through fastp at Q25 and MiXCR, TCRdb rebuilt clones from the public reads, retaining in-frame beta chains. CDR3 protein sequences are deduplicated, and each keeps its most common genes and DNA. The V and J calls come from TCRdb's annotation, not from the publication. The sample table contains around 1.5 million distinct CDR3 sequences; only one count was recorded for roughly 45% of them. The ten largest clones take up under 8% of the sample.

The CDR3 starts with the cysteine, ends with the phenylalanine, and has 12 residues. The sequence is cut down to CDR3 DNA, 36 bases in frame from base 1. V is pared back by 1 base and J by 4 bases, with 4 bases lying between the germline termini. Material: blood. The sequence is built from TRBV12-3 or TRBV12-4 and TRBJ1-2; the D gene assignment is ambiguous. This receptor was identified in a woman aged 18-29 years in good health. The CDR3 reads CASSLVAYGYTF. The nucleotide sequence reads TGTGCCAGCAGTTTAGTAGCCTATGGCTACACCTTC.